Listed here are 15 T cell receptor beta chains from one sample, sequenced in a study of Ad26.COV2.S vaccination and SARS-CoV-2 variants. The treatment is: about 20 received Ad26.COV2.S at low or high dose, single or two shots; a few received placebo; per-sample allocation not given. Day 63 after the first vaccine or placebo injection was the time point for sampling. Measured with immunoSEQ multiplex PCR; TCRdb has only the in-frame clones, and not every one. In the table there are roughly 350,000 clones, about 88% of which are singletons. The source was peripheral blood, collected in a trial of Ad26.COV2.S vaccine versus placebo. The receptors come from a person aged 18-65 years who received the Ad26.COV2.S COVID-19 vaccine or a placebo.

This rearrangement joins TRBV6-5 to TRBJ2-7; no firm D call. The V end lost 7 bases, the J end lost 7 bases, and 23 bases lay between the germline ends. This CDR3 is 15 amino acids long. The germline V gene has CDR1 MNHEY and CDR2 SVGAGI. Here the CDR3 reads CASTYTIGAVEEQYF. The CDR3 nucleotides are TGTGCCAGCACCTATACTATCGGAGCAGTTGAAGAGCAGTACTTC.

V gene TRBV7-9 combines with J gene TRBJ2-5; 7 positions agree with TRBD2. This CDR3 comprises 15 residues. The germline V gene encodes CDR1 SEHNR and CDR2 FQNEAQ (reference sequence). Unmatched junction bases numbered 8, after V lost 3 bases and J lost 4 bases. The CDR3 DNA reads as TGTGCCAGCAGCTTTCAACGCGGGGGAATAGAGACCCAGTACTTC. This translates into CASSFQRGGIETQYF.

Written as DNA, the CDR3 is TGTGCCAGCAGCAGCTGGGGCACAGATACGCAGTATTTT. As protein: CASSSWGTDTQYF. This rearrangement joins TRBV9 to TRBJ2-3; D ambiguous. V was clipped by 4 bases and J by 1 base, with 7 bases between them. The CDR3 consists of 13 residues. The germline CDR1 and CDR2 sequences are SGDLS and YYNGEE.

The V call is TRBV30, the J call TRBJ1-6; D is perhaps TRBD1 (5 bases). There are 14 residues in the CDR3. Deletions cut 0 bases from V and 8 bases from J, with 11 bases between. CDR1 is GTSNPN and CDR2 is SVGIG in the germline V gene (reference sequence). The CDR3 loop reads CAWSVRGNDSPLHF. The CDR3 nucleotides are TGTGCCTGGAGTGTACGGGGGAACGATTCACCCCTCCACTTT.

The chain joins TRBV9 to TRBJ2-1; 11 bases match TRBD2. Per the germline V gene, CDR1 is SGDLS and CDR2 is YYNGEE. The length of the CDR3 is 16 residues. V lost 3 bases, J lost 7 bases, and 9 bases stayed unmatched. The CDR3 DNA reads TGTGCCAGCAGCGCATCCATAGCGGGAGGGCCAAATGAGCAGTTCTTC. Translated, it gives CASSASIAGGPNEQFF.

This chain links TRBV18 with TRBJ1-1; D gene unclear. V was clipped by 2 bases and J by 0 bases, with 13 bases between them. This CDR3 is 16 amino acids long. The germline CDR1 and CDR2 sequences are KGHSH and LQKENI. The CDR3 coding sequence is TGTGCCAGCTCACCAGAGTCGGGAGCCATGAACACTGAAGCTTTCTTT. It translates to CASSPESGAMNTEAFF.

This rearrangement joins TRBV11-2 to TRBJ1-5; D is possibly TRBD1 (5 bases). Germline V lookup: CDR1 SGHAT, CDR2 FQNNGV. Trimming left V 8 bases short and J 5 bases short, with 10 bases between. This CDR3 comprises 12 residues. This CDR3 is CASSGGDQPQHF. The CDR3 nucleotides are TGTGCCAGCTCCGGGGGGGATCAGCCCCAGCATTTT. Full variable domain (missing parts from reference TRBV11-2 and TRBJ1-5): EAGVAQSPRYKIIEKRQSVAFWCNPISGHATLYWYQQILGQGPKLLIQFQNNGVVDDSQLPKDRFSAERLKGVDSTLKIQPAKLEDSAVYLCASSGGDQPQHFGDGTRLSIL.

V and J are TRBV27 and TRBJ2-6; 13 positions agree with TRBD2. V lost 1 base to trimming and J lost 1 base; unmatched junction nucleotides: 16. The V gene's germline CDR1 is MNHEY and CDR2 SMNVEV (reference sequence). The length of the CDR3 is 23 residues. The CDR3 coding sequence is TGTGCCAGCAGTTTATGGTTCGAACGACTAGCGGGAGGCCGAAGATCTGGGGCCAACGTCCTGACTTTC. This encodes CASSLWFERLAGGRRSGANVLTF.

This clone was picked up a small number of times. The V gene is TRBV7-3, the J gene TRBJ2-7, with TRBD2 identical over 11 bases. Germline V gene sequence: CDR1 SGHTA, CDR2 FQGTGA. This CDR3 has 16 residues. Trimming at V came to 5 bases and at J to 2 bases, leaving 8 bases not matched to a gene. The CDR3 loop is CASSLGTSGQTYEQYF. The DNA for the CDR3 is TGTGCCAGCAGCCTCGGGACTAGCGGACAGACCTACGAGCAGTACTTC.

This clone was detected only once. V gene TRBV4-1 combines with J gene TRBJ2-7; possibly TRBD1 for D (5 bases). Trimming removed 0 bases at V and 2 bases at J, with 8 bases between. The CDR3 spans 14 residues. CDR1 is MGHRA, CDR2 YSYEKL, per germline. This chain's CDR3 is CASSQETVTYEQYF. The DNA for the CDR3 is TGCGCCAGCAGCCAAGAGACAGTCACCTACGAGCAGTACTTC.

The gene calls are TRBV19 and TRBJ2-2, with D possibly being TRBD1 (6 bases). CDR3 length: 17 amino acids. The V gene's germline CDR1 is LNHDA and CDR2 SQIVND (reference sequence). The V end was cut by 7 bases, the J end by 4 bases, with 22 bases between. The CDR3 spells CASTIIRGQGITGELFF. The CDR3 DNA reads as TGTGCCAGTACCATAATCAGAGGGCAGGGGATCACCGGGGAGCTGTTTTTT.

V is TRBV6-2 or TRBV6-3 and J is TRBJ2-5, with a weak D call TRBD2 (6 bases). CDR1 is MNHEY and CDR2 is SVGEGT in the germline V gene. This CDR3 contains 12 residues. Trimming cost V 8 bases and J 5 bases, with 12 bases left between them. CDR3 sequence (DNA): TGTGCCAGCGGCCGGACTACCGAGACCCAGTACTTC. Its protein is CASGRTTETQYF.

The V and J genes are TRBV28 and TRBJ1-2; the D gene is possibly TRBD1 (6 bases). This CDR3 comprises 15 residues. V was shortened by 5 bases and J by 1 base, with 14 bases between the two germline ends. In germline, CDR1 is MDHEN, CDR2 SYDVKM. CDR3 residues: CASSPGQTFNYGYTF. The CDR3 DNA is TGTGCCAGCAGTCCCGGACAGACTTTTAACTATGGCTACACCTTC.

The chain employs TRBV6-4 and TRBJ1-1; D possibly corresponds to TRBD1 (5 bases). V was shortened by 7 bases and J by 6 bases, with 15 bases between the two germline ends. This CDR3 has 13 residues. Germline V gene lookup returns CDR1 MRHNA and CDR2 SNTAGT. CDR3 amino acids: CASTIGGDSEAFF. The CDR3 DNA sequence: TGTGCCAGCACCATTGGGGGGGATTCTGAAGCTTTCTTT.

V and J are TRBV30 and TRBJ1-2; no definite D call. Germline V gene sequence: CDR1 GTSNPN, CDR2 SVGIG (reference sequence). The V end lost 1 base, the J end lost 8 bases, and 8 bases lay between the germline ends. The CDR3 has 11 residues. The CDR3 loop is CAWSAIGGYTF. The DNA for the CDR3 is TGTGCCTGGAGTGCAATCGGGGGCTACACCTTC.